The T cell receptor (beta chain) under discussion was sequenced for a study of blood T cells in healthy people across ages. For the study at large: Using template switching, researchers captured about one barcoded beta molecule for each two T cells.

The junction had 14 bases not matched to a gene; V was cut back by 7 bases and J by 5 bases. Germline V gene data show CDR1 as MNHEY and CDR2 as SMNVEV (reference sequence). The CDR3 extends over 16 amino acids. Study results and caveats: Diversity was higher, and naive CD4+ cells more numerous, in long-lived donors than in aged donors. Age advanced and TCR beta diversity per million T cells fell, roughly linearly. Samples with more naive T cells showed higher observed beta diversity.

Primers used in a second PCR of about 7 to 12 cycles were a sample-barcoded 5' primer and a J-beta primer mix. From the 5' RACE reads, TCRdb called clonotypes with MiXCR, one entry per CDR3 protein. The table has roughly 1,300,000 distinct CDR3 sequences, around 59% seen once. Turning to this clonotype: Its specificity is unknown.

The clonotype was recovered from a man younger than 35 in good health. The chain couples TRBV27 to TRBJ1-2, with 9 bases that match TRBD1. The sequenced material came from blood. CDR3 protein: CASTLSPAGQGYGYTF. The CDR3 DNA reads as TGTGCCAGCACCCTGTCCCCCGCGGGACAGGGATATGGCTACACCTTC.